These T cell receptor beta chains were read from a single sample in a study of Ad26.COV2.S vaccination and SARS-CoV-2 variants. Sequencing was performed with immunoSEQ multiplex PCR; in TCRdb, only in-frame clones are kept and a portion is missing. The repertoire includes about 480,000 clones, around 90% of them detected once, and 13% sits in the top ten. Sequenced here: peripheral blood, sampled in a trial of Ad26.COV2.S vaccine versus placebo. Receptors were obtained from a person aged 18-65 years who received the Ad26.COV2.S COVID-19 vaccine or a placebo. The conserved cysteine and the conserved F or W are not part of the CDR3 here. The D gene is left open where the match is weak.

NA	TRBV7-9	ASSFNRASTDTQY
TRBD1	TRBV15	ATSRVGTGFDGYT
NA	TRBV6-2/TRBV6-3	ASSGPGQPSEAF
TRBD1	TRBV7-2	ASSLYPRDRVVGTGELF
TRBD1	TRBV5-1	ASSFGDRDNSPLH
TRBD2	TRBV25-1	ASSPPLAGHSHEQF
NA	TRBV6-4	ASSREDLGTGELF
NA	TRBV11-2	ASSLGWGGDNEQF
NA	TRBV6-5	ASSGTGDTGELF
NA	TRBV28	ASSLRTATNYGYT
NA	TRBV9	ASSVVGQGSTDTQY
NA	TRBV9	ASSPLDGEQY
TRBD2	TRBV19	ASTPAGIPPDEQF
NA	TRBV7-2	ASSQGGKSGNRYGYT
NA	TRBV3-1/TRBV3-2	ASSQRPNTEAF
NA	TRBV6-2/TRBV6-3	ASSRDSASSYEQY
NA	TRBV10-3	AISVAAPGDTQY
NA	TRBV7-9	ASRGGGGETQY
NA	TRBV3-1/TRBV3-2	ASSQDLGGTDTQY
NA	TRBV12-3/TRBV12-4	ASSAITEAF
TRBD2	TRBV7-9	ASSLGHTSGRAYEQY
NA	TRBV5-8	ASSHDGLGNSPLH
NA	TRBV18	ASSPTGYEQY
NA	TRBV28	ASSSGGENGYT
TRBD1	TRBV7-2	ASSAGRGRDGYT
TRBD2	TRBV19	ASSMGTSGSGDTQY
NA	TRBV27	ASSLAGPHTEAF
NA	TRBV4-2	ASSQGSRVSYNEQF
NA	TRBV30	AWTDIKAGDTQY
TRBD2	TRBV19	ASSFAGGPLNEQF
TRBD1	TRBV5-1	ASSPGQDDYEQY
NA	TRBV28	ASNRGVTDTQY
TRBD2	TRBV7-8	ASSLGGTSGLTYEQY
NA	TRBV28	ASTVGGARANEKLF
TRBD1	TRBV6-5	ASNHRGNTEAF
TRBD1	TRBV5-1	ASSLGTGGNTIY
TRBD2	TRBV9	ASSITGLGQTQY
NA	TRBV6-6	ASLPGPPRNTGELF
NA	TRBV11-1	ASSSGGSLEQF
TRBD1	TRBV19	ASSVGQGVNQPQH
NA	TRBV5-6	ASSDPQGTGNTIY
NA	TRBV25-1	ASSGQSNEQF
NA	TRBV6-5	AGRAQVGYGYT
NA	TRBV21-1	ASSKGGQGSPAGNTIY
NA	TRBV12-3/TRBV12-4	ASSPDRTKAF
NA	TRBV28	ASSFQGGTQY
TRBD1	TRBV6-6	ASSYSGQGASGPQH
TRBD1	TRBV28	ASSLYQGAASGANVLT
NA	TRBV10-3	AISESRQGEGNEQF
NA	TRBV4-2	ASSQEWGTREKLF
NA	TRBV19	ASSIAAGDTQY
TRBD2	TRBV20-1	SASSVGTSGTPSSYNEQF
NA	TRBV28	ASSLVGRLYTEAF
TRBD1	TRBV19	ASSPLGTVNTEAF
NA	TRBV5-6	ASSLSSLIAKNIQY
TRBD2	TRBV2	ASLGLAEMQY
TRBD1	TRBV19	ASNRDSNYGYT
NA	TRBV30	AWSVEVEQY
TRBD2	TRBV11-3	ASSRRTSGYTDTQY
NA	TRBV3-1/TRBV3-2	ASSQGYGEAF